This entry concerns a single T cell receptor beta chain. This clonotype was observed many times. Its antigen is unknown. No clone much larger than this one lies a single base away; base qualities are absent. These data are taken from a study of neurological immune-mediated disorders (dated by TCRdb to between 2019 and 2020). For the study in its entirety: Among the 35 or so multiple sclerosis patients, relapsing-remitting MS was present in some 30 and secondary progressive MS was present in 3. The study compared peripheral blood TCR-beta repertoires of HTLV-I-associated myelopathy (HAM/TSP) patients, multiple sclerosis patients and healthy controls using UMI-based sequencing. Alongside PBMC samples, the set of 106 TCR-beta libraries contained longitudinal samples, technical triplicates, and paired CD4+ and CD8+ T-cell subsets that had been sorted. Of the 65 to 70 subjects in the cohort, about 14 were HAM/TSP patients, roughly 35 were multiple sclerosis patients, and around 20 were healthy controls. The paper as a whole reports these results and caveats: In a phylogenetic analysis, the repertoires of 18 out of 34 MS patients fell into a single cluster of related CDR3 sequences, pointing to a possible signature at the repertoire level. No identical CDR3 amino acid sequences were shared among expanded clones across subjects, suggesting private TCR-beta repertoires in all groups. TCR clonal expansion was highest in HAM/TSP patients and lowest in MS patients, with MS patients falling below even healthy controls. The MS cluster was not associated with any clinical or MRI features, and the authors stated that larger cohorts are needed.

cDNA synthesis used template-switch 5'RACE with a primer carrying a 10-nucleotide random unique molecular identifier tagging each TCR transcript. Every sequencing run covered 15-18 subjects and yielded more than 160 million TCR-beta sequences. The RNeasy kit was used for extraction of total RNA. TCR-beta VDJ regions were amplified with primers for the TCR constant region and the 5'RACE anchor, using the KAPA Real-time Library Amplification kit. Sample indexes and Illumina adaptors were added in a first PCR, after which library yield was increased in a second PCR. After Ampure bead purification, the roughly 650 bp TCR product was size-selected on a 2% E-gel SizeSelection system. Before pooling, libraries had their quality checked on a Bioanalyzer, their concentration measured with Qubit, and their quantity determined with the Kapa Library Quantification kit. Libraries were sequenced paired-end 2 x 150 bp on an Illumina HiSeq 2500. To increase sequence diversity, roughly 24-30% phiX was spiked into each library pool. The paper's processing steps were these. The quality-filtered reads were processed with the UMI-based MiGEC pipeline, whose error correction step removed more than 85% of the raw TCR sequences. VDJ genes were aligned to IMGT germline references, and each clonotype was defined by a unique CDR3 amino acid sequence together with V-J genes. Clonal expansion, Shannon diversity, and CDR3 relatedness (CalcPairwiseDistances, ClusterSamples) were evaluated with VDJtools, and phylogenetic trees were built with CLCbio workbench. Using coefficient-of-variation modelling across technical triplicates, the study counted a clone as expanded if it had at least 8 unique UMIs. Clones were called with MiXCR by TCRdb after fastp trimmed the public reads at Q25, and only in-frame beta chains were retained. Under each unique CDR3 protein, matching rows form one entry showing the most common genes and DNA. The V and J calls were determined by TCRdb, not by the authors. The table for this sample lists about 65,000 distinct CDR3 sequences; 3.5% to 4.5% of them were counted only once. The top ten constitute more than 2.5% of the sample.

V gives up 2 bases and J gives up 5 bases, and the segment between their germline ends measures 13 bases. The CDR3 numbers 14 residues from cysteine through phenylalanine. The kept DNA is CDR3 alone, 42 bases in frame from the first base. The germline V gene sets CDR1 to SGDLS and CDR2 to YYNGEE. Unsorted PBMC libraries were generated from 2 million PBMCs stored in RNAlater at -80 °C until RNA extraction. Multiple sclerosis patients were enrolled in a US clinical protocol under which disease progression was evaluated by magnetic resonance imaging. Peripheral blood was subjected to Ficoll-Hypaque density gradient centrifugation to isolate PBMCs, which were then cryopreserved in liquid nitrogen.

This TCR derives from a man aged 50 or older with multiple sclerosis. Input material: PBMCs. The sequence links TRBV9 to TRBJ1-1; 6 matching bases give a weak D call of TRBD1. The DNA sequence is as follows: TGTGCCAGCAGCGTCTTGACAGGTGGAACTGAAGCTTTCTTT. Its translation reads: CASSVLTGGTEAFF.